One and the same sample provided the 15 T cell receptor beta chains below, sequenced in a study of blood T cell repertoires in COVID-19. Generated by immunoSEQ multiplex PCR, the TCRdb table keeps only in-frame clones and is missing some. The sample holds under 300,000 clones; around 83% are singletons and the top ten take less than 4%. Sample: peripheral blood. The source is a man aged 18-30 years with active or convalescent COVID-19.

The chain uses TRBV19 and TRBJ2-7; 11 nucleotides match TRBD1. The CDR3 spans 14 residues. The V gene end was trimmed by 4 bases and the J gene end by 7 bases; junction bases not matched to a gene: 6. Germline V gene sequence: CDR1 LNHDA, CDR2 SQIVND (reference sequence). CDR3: CASSKDRGRGEQYF. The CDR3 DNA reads TGTGCCAGTAGTAAGGACAGGGGGCGCGGGGAGCAGTACTTC.

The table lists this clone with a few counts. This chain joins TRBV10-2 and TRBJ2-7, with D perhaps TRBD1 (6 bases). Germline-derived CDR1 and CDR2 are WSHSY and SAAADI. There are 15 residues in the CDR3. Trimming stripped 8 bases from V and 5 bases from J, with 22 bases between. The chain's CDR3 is CASSRGTGSLNEQYF. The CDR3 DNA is TGCGCCAGCTCCAGAGGCACAGGGAGCCTGAACGAGCAGTACTTC.

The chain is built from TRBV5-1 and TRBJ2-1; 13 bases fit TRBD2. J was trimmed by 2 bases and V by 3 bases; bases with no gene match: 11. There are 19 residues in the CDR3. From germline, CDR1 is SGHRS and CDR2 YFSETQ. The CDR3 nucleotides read TGCGCCAGCAGCTCTTTCCCGGGACTAGCGGGAAGGACCTACAATGAGCAGTTCTTC. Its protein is CASSSFPGLAGRTYNEQFF.

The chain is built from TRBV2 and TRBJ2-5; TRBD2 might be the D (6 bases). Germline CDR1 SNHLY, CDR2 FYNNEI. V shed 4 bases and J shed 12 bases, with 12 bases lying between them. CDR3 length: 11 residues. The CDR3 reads CASSVRGEKYF. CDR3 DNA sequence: TGTGCCAGCAGTGTTCGCGGGGAAAAGTACTTC.

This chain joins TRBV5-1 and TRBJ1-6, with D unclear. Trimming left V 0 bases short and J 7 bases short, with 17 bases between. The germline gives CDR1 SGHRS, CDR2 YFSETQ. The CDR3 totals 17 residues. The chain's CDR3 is CASSLEVVASSNSPLHF. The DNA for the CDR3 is TGCGCCAGCAGCTTGGAGGTGGTAGCAAGCTCCAATTCACCCCTCCACTTT.

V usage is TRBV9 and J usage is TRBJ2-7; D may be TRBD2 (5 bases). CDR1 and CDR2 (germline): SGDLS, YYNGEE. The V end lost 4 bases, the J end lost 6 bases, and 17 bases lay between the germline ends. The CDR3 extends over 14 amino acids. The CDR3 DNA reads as TGTGCCAGCAGCTCAAGACGGGGTCCTGGCGAGCAGTACTTC. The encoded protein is CASSSRRGPGEQYF.

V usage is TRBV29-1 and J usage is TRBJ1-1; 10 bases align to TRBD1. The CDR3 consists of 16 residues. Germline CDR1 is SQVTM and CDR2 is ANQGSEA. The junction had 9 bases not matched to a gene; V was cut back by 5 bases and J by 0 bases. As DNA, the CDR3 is TGCAGCGTTAGGACAGGGGGTGGCTATGTGAACACTGAAGCTTTCTTT. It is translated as CSVRTGGGYVNTEAFF. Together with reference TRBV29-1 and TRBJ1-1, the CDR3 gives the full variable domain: SAVISQKPSRDICQRGTSLTIQCQVDSQVTMMFWYRQQPGQSLTLIATANQGSEATYESGFVIDKFPISRPNLTFSTLTVSNMSPEDSSIYLCSVRTGGGYVNTEAFFGQGTRLTVV.

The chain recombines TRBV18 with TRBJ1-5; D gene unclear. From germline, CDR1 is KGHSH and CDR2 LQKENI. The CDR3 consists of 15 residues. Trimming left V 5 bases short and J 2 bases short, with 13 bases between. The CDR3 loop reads CASSEVAGGNQPQHF. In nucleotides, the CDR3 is TGTGCCAGCTCAGAGGTGGCTGGAGGCAATCAGCCCCAGCATTTT. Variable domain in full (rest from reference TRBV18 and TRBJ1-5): NAGVMQNPRHLVRRRGQEARLRCSPMKGHSHVYWYRQLPEEGLKFMVYLQKENIIDESGMPKERFSAEFPKEGPSILRIQQVVRGDSAAYFCASSEVAGGNQPQHFGDGTRLSIL.

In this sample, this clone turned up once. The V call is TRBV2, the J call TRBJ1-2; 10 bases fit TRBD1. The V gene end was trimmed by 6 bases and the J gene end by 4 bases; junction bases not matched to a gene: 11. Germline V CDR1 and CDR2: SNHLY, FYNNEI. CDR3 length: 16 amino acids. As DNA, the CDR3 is TGTGCCAGCAGCCTCCAGTTGACAGGGGGCGGCTATGGCTACACCTTC. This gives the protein CASSLQLTGGGYGYTF.

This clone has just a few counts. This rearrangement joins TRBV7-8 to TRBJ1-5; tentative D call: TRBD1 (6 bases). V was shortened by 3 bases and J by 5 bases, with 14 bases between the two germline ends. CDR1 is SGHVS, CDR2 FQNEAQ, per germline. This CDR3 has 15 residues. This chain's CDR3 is CASSFGGPSDQPQHF. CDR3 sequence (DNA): TGTGCCAGCAGCTTCGGGGGGCCCAGCGATCAGCCCCAGCATTTT.

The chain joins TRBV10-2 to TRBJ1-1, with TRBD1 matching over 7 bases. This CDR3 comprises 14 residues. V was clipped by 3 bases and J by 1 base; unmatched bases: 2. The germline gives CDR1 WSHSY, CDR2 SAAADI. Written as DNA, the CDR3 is TGCGCCAGCAGTGAATACAGGGGGAACACTGAAGCTTTCTTT. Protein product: CASSEYRGNTEAFF.

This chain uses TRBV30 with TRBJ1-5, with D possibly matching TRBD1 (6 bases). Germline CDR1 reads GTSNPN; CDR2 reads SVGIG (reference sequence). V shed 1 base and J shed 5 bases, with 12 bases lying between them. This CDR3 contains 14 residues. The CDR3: CAWSGTRGDQPQHF. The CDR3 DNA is TGTGCCTGGAGTGGTACCAGGGGAGATCAGCCCCAGCATTTT.

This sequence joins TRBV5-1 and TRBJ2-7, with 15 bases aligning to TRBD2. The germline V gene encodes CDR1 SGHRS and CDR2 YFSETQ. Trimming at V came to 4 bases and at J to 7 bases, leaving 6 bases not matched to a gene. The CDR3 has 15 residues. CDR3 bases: TGCGCCAGCAGCCCTAGGACTAGCGGGGGGGTGGAGCAGTACTTC. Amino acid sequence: CASSPRTSGGVEQYF.

In nucleotides, the CDR3 is TGTGCCAGTAGTATAGGTCTAGCGGGAGGTAACATTCAGTACTTC. Its translation: CASSIGLAGGNIQYF. V usage is TRBV19 and J usage is TRBJ2-4; 11 bases fit TRBD2. The CDR3 is made up of 15 amino acids. Losses at the gene ends were 1 base for V and 7 bases for J; bases not matched to a gene: 3. Germline V CDR1 and CDR2: LNHDA, SQIVND (reference sequence).

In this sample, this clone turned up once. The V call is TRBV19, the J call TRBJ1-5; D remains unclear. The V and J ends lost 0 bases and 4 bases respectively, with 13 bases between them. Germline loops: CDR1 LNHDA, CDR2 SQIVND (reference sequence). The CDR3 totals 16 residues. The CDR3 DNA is TGTGCCAGTAGTATAGATCACGAGGCCGGGAATCAGCCCCAGCATTTT. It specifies CASSIDHEAGNQPQHF.